This paragraph reports one T cell receptor (beta chain). Its antigen is not known. The sample is drawn from a study of graft-versus-host responses after intestinal transplantation. Turning to the study itself: Those transplanted obtained multivisceral, liver-intestinal, or isolated intestinal grafts.

Germline V gives CDR1 SGHTA, CDR2 FQGTGA. The CDR3 totals 15 residues. Trimming removed 0 bases at V and 0 bases at J, with 6 bases between. Clones were read by immunoSEQ multiplex PCR, and TCRdb kept only the in-frame ones, dropping some. The repertoire holds about 100,000 clones, approximately 84% seen once, with about 0.93% in the top ten. The sequencing used unstimulated CD4+ T cells sorted from spleen or lymph node cells, collected before transplant. The receptor comes from a human donor who was the organ donor for an intestinal transplant. J is TRBJ2-1 and V is TRBV7-3; D is possibly TRBD2 (5 bases). The CDR3 nucleotides are TGTGCCAGCAGCTTAACAGGGAGCTCCTACAATGAGCAGTTCTTC. Protein product: CASSLTGSSYNEQFF.